The clone carrying this TCR beta chain was seen ten or more times. The data derive from a study of T cell repertoires in cytomegalovirus infection. Germline CDR1 MNHEY, CDR2 SMNVEV (reference sequence). The CDR3 is 14 residues long. The V gene lost 2 bases and the J gene lost 7 bases, with 12 bases spanning the gap. TCRdb independently ran MiXCR on the reads; one entry per CDR3 protein. This table holds roughly 500,000 distinct CDR3 sequences, 16% found once. V usage is TRBV27 and J usage is TRBJ1-5; D unresolved. Sequencing was performed on CD8+ T cells from PBMCs. This TCR came from a human donor in good health (CMV status not recorded). Some clones in this sample may be carry-over from other donors' samples. In DNA, the CDR3 is TGTGCCAGCAGTTTAACCCGGACTGAACAGCCCCAGCATTTT. The encoded protein is CASSLTRTEQPQHF.